The clone carrying this T cell receptor beta chain was seen a few times. Its target is not known. This specimen belongs to a study of T cell repertoires in cytomegalovirus infection. As for the study in general: Evidence of both CMV infection and a matching HLA type came from public TCR beta signatures.

The ends lost 1 base at V and 4 bases at J; junction bases unmatched: 7. Germline V CDR1 and CDR2: MGHRA, YSYEKL. CDR3 size: 16 residues. Study observations and caveats: Summed frequency of shared TCR beta families picked out CMV carriers who also had the relevant HLA. Within the response measured ex vivo, HLA-C-restricted CMV-specific TCR beta clonotypes were dominant.

TCRdb passed the reads through MiXCR, listing each CDR3 protein once. The sample shows about 460,000 distinct CDR3 sequences, about 11% of them seen only once. V and J are TRBV4-1 and TRBJ1-2, with 9 bases matching TRBD1. This TCR was sampled from a human donor in good health (CMV status not recorded). Some clones in this sample may be carry-over from other donors' samples. The source material was PBMCs. CDR3 sequence (DNA): TGCGCCAGCAGCCAAGCCTGGGACAGGGACAGCTATGGCTACACCTTC. Its protein product is CASSQAWDRDSYGYTF.